This entry features one T cell receptor beta chain sequence. This clone has only one observation. Its target antigen remains unknown. Qualities for individual bases were not recorded, and no much larger clone is one base off. The data are from a study of control samples from healthy donors and cancer patients (dated by TCRdb to the early 2020s). Preparation of the library involved the immunoSEQ multiplex PCR assay. Not all clones reach the TCRdb copy of this immuneACCESS table, which keeps in-frame sequences only. Checked studies attribute under half of the gap to unresolved V genes and leave the rest unexplained. For this sample the table gives approximately 50,000 clones, of which more than 70% were detected only once. Roughly 13% of the sample is in the top ten clones. The source is a woman between 55 and 75 years old with lung cancer. Input material: PBMCs.

The DNA sequence follows: TGTGCCAGCAGCTTAGCGCGACAGGGTGGCAATCAGCCCCAGCATTTT. This sequence encodes CASSLARQGGNQPQHF. The chain is made from TRBV7-8 and TRBJ1-5, with 7 central nucleotides matching TRBD1. The CDR1 and CDR2 encoded by the germline V gene are SGHVS and FQNEAQ. Trimmed from V: 0 bases; trimmed from J: 2 bases; junction bases lacking a gene match: 4. Inclusive of the bounding cysteine and phenylalanine, the CDR3 is 16 residues long. Of all the DNA, just the CDR3 is kept, 48 bases in frame from base 1.